What follows is one TCR beta chain and its context. Antigen: not known. Generated by immunoSEQ multiplex PCR, the TCRdb table keeps only in-frame clones and is missing some. The sample comprises 20,000 to 25,000 clones, around 76% of which are singletons, and around a quarter rests with the top ten. This specimen comes from a study of early stage breast cancer tumors. About the research overall: ER+/PR+/HER2- status applied to about 70% of the 16 invasive breast tumors. Samples were sequenced at 7.5 to 10-fold average coverage.

Whole-study results and caveats: Tumors had around 2.4-fold higher T cell density than normal breast.

The CDR3 is made up of 11 amino acids. Trimming removed 3 bases from V and 8 bases from J, with 10 bases in between. Germline loops: CDR1 GTSNPN, CDR2 SVGIG (reference sequence). The chain joins TRBV30 to TRBJ1-1; D might be TRBD1 (6 bases). The material sequenced was blood. The clonotype was recovered from a person aged 55 to 70 with breast cancer. The CDR3 region is CAWRGGHEAFF. CDR3 sequence (DNA): TGTGCCTGGAGAGGGGGACACGAAGCTTTCTTT.